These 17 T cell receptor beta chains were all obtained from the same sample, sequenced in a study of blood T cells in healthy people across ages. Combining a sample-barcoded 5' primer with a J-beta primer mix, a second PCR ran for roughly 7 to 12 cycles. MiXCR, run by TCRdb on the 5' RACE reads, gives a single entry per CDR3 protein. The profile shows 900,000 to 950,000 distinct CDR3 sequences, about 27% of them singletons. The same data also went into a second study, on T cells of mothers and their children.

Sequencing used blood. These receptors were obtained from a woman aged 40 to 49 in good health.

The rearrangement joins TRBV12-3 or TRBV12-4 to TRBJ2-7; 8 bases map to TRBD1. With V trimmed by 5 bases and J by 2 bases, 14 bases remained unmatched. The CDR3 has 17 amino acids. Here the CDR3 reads CASSPPGQVRSPYEQYF. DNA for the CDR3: TGTGCCAGCAGTCCTCCGGGACAGGTCCGAAGTCCCTACGAGCAGTACTTC.

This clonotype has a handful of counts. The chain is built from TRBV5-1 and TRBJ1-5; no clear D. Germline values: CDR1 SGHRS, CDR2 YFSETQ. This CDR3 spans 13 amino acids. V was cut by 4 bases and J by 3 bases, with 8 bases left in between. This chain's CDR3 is CASSVGDNQPQHF. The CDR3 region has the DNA TGCGCCAGCAGCGTGGGAGACAATCAGCCCCAGCATTTT.

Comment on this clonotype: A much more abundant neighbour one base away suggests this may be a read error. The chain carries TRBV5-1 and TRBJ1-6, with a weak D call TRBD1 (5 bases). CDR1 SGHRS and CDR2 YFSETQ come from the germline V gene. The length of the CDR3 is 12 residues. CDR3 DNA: TGCGCCAGCAGCACCGGGACGCCACCCCCCCACTTT. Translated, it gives CASSTGTPPPHF.

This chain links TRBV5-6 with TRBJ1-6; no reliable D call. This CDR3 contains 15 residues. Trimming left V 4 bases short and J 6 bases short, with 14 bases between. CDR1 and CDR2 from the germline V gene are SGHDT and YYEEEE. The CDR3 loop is CASSMAGLVNSPLHF. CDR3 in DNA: TGTGCCAGCAGCATGGCAGGATTAGTTAATTCACCCCTCCACTTT. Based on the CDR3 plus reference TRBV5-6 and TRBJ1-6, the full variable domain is DAGVTQSPTHLIKTRGQQVTLRCSPKSGHDTVSWYQQALGQGPQFIFQYYEEEERQRGNFPDRFSGHQFPNYSSELNVNALLLGDSALYLCASSMAGLVNSPLHFGNGTRLTVT.

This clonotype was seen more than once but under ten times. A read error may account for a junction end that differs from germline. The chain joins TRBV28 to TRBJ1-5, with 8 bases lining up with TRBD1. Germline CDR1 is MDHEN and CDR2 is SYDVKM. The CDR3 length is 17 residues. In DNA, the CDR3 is TGTGCCTGCAGTGACCCCGGACAGGGACCAAGCAATCAGCCCCAGCATTTT. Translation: CACSDPGQGPSNQPQHF.

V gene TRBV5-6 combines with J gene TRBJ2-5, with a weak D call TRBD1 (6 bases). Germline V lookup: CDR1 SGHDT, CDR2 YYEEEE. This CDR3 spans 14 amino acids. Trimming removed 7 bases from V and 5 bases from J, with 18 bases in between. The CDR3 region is CASYTFQGSETQYF. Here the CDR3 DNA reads TGTGCCAGCTATACTTTCCAGGGGTCGGAGACCCAGTACTTC. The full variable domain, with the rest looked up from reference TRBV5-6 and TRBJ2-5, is DAGVTQSPTHLIKTRGQQVTLRCSPKSGHDTVSWYQQALGQGPQFIFQYYEEEERQRGNFPDRFSGHQFPNYSSELNVNALLLGDSALYLCASYTFQGSETQYFGPGTRLLVL.

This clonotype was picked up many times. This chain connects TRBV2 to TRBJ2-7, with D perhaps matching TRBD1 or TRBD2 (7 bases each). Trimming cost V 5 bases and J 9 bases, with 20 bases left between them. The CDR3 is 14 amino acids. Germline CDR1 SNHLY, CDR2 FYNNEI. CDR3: CASSRGGGATGQYF. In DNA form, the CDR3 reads TGTGCCAGCAGTAGGGGAGGGGGCGCGACCGGGCAGTACTTC.

CDR3 residues: CASSSGTAIYEQYF. As DNA, the CDR3 is TGTGCCAGCAGTTCCGGGACAGCGATCTACGAGCAGTACTTC. The J gene is TRBJ2-7, the V gene TRBV6-2 or TRBV6-3; 7 nucleotides agree with TRBD1. The CDR3 runs to 14 residues. The ends lost 4 bases at V and 3 bases at J; junction bases unmatched: 6. Germline lookup yields CDR1 MNHEY and CDR2 SVGEGT.

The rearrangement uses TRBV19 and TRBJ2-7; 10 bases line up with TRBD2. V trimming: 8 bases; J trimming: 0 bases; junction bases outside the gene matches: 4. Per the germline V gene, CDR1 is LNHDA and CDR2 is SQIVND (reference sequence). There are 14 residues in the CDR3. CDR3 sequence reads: CASATSGPSYEQYF. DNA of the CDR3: TGTGCCAGTGCGACTAGCGGGCCCTCCTACGAGCAGTACTTC.

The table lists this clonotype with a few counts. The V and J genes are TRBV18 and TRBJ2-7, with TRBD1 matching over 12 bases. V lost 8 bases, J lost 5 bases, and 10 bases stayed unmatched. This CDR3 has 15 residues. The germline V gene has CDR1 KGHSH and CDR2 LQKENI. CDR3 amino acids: CASAPTGQGADEQYF. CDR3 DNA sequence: TGTGCCAGCGCTCCTACGGGACAGGGGGCCGACGAGCAGTACTTC.

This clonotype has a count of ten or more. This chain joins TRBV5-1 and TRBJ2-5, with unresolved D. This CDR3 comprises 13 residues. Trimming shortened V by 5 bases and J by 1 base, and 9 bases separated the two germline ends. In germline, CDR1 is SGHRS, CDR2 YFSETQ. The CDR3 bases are TGCGCCAGCAGGGTAGGGCCCCAAGAGACCCAGTACTTC. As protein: CASRVGPQETQYF.

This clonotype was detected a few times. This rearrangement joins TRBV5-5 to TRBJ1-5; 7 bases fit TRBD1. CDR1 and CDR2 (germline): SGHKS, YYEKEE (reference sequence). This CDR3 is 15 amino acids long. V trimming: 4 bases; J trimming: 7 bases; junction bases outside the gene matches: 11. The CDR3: CASSPLQGGLQPQHF. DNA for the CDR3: TGTGCCAGCAGCCCCCTCCAAGGGGGCCTACAGCCCCAGCATTTT.

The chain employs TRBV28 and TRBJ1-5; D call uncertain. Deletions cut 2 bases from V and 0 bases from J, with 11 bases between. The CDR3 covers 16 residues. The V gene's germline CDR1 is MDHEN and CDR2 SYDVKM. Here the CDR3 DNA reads TGTGCCAGCAGTTTAGTCGTCGTCTATAGCAATCAGCCCCAGCATTTT. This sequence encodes CASSLVVVYSNQPQHF.

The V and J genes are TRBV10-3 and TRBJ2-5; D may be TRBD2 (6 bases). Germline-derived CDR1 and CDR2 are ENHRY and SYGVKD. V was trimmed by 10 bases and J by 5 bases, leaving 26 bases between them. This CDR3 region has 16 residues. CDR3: CASSLGLAGIIETQYF. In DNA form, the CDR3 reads TGTGCCAGCAGCCTCGGGTTGGCGGGGATAATCGAGACCCAGTACTTC.

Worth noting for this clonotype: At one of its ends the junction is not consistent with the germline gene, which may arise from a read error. The DNA for the CDR3 is TGTACCAGCAGCTTAACGGGGGGGCGCGGGGAGCTGTTTTTT. Residues: CTSSLTGGRGELFF. J is TRBJ2-2 and V is TRBV7-3, with TRBD2 identical over 8 bases. From germline, CDR1 is SGHTA and CDR2 FQGTGA. The CDR3 sequence is 14 residues long. Based on the CDR3 plus reference TRBV7-3 and TRBJ2-2, the full variable domain is GAGVSQTPSNKVTEKGKYVELRCDPISGHTALYWYRQSLGQGPEFLIYFQGTGAADDSGLPNDRFFAVRPEGSVSTLKIQRTERGDSAVYLCTSSLTGGRGELFFGEGSRLTVL.

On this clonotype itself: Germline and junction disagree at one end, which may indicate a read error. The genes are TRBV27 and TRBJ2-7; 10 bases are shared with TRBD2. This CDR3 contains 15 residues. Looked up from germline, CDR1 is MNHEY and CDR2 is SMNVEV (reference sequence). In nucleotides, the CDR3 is TGTGTCAGCAGTCCCAGCGGGGGGGCGTTCCACGAGCAGTACTTC. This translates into CVSSPSGGAFHEQYF.

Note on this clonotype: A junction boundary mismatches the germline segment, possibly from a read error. CDR3 nucleotide sequence: TGTGCCAGCAGCCCCGGGACAGGGTGGAACGTCCCGACTTTC. Protein sequence: CASSPGTGWNVPTF. The rearrangement joins TRBV7-3 to TRBJ2-6; 9 bases align to TRBD1. The CDR3 loop spans 14 amino acids. Germline CDR1 reads SGHTA; CDR2 reads FQGTGA.